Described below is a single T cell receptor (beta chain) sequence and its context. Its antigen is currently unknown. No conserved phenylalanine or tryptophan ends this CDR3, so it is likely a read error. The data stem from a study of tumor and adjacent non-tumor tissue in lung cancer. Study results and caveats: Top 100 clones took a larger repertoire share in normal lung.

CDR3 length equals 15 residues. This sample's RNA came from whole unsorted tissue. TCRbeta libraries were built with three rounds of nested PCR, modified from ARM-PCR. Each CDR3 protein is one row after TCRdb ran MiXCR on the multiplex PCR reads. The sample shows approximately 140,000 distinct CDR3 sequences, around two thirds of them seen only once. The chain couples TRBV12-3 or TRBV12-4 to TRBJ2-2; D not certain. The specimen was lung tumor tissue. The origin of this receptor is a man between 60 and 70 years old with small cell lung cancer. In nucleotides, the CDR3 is TGTACCAGCAATCACGAAACGGAGCGCCCCGGGGAGCTGTTTGTT. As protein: CTSNHETERPGELFV.